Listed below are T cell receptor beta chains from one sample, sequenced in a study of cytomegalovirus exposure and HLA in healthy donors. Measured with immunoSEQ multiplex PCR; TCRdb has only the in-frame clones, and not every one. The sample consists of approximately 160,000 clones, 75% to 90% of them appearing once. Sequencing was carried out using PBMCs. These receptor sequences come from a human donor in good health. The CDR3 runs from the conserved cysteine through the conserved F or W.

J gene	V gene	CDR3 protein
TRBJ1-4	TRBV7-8	CASSLEAGINEKLFF
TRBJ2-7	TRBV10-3	CAISPLDGQDREQYF
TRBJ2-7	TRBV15	CATSSPGRTYEQYF
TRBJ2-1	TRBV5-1	CASSLRTSGGGEQFF
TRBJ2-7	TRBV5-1	CASSLGGGLEQYF
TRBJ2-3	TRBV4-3	CASSGTGADTQYF
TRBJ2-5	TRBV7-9	CASSLSSQETQYF
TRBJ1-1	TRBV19	CASSTPTGGADETEAFF
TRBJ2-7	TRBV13	CASSLESGGAQYF
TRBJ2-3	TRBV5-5	CASSLGSGGSDTQYF
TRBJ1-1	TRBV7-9	CASSSRAGGAFF
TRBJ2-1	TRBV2	CASFTGTGGIDEQFF
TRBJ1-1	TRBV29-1	CSVDRANTEAFF
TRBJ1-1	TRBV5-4	CASRGTGTEAFF
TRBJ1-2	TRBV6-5	CASSYSRGPNYGYTF
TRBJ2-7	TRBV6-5	CASSSPRLAGAYEQYF
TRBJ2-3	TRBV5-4	CASSPGGTDTQYF
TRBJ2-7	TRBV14	CASSQGGGKVQYF
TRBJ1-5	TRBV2	CASSEGSGDNQPQHF
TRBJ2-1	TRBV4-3	CASSQGSGGAYNEQFF
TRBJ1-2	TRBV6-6	CASSYGAGENYGYTF
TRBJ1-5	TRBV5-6	CASSLRGNQPQHF
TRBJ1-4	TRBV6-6	CAISEGGEKLFF
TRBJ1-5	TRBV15	CATGFGRTSNQPQHF
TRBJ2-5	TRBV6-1	CASSESGRRVETQYF
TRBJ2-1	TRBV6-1	CASSDDSFSYNEQFF
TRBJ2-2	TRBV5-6	CASSLASGTGELFF
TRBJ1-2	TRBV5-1	CASSLASPGQGYGYTF
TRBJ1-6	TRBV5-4	CASSLGQGRGSPLHF
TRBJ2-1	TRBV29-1	CSARTSGDYNEQFF
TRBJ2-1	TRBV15	CATIRDRGYNEQFF
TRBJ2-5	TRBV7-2	CASSSVAEPRGTQYF
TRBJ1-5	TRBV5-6	CASSSDSNQPQHF
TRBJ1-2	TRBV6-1	CASSVQGADGYTF
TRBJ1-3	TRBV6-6	CASSQGAGNTIYF
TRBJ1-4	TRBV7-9	CASSLTGTFNNEKLFF
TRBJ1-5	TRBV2	CASREAQGFNQPQHF
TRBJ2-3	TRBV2	CASSEGALSTDTQYF
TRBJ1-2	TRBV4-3	CASSQGQQTANYGYTF
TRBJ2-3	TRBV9	CASSGDRDTQYF
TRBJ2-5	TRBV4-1	CASSQGSAGGETQYF
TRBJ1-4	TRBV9	CASSPRSSTAGPGEKLFF
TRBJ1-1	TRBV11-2	CASSLANRGLDEAFF
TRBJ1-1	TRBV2	CAIGKRDEAFF
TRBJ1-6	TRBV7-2	CASSQTPGQGFHF
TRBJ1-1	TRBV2	CASRHPQGAKHTEAFF
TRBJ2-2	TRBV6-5	CASSYSMGRAGELFF
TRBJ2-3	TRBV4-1	CASSHPGLATDTQYF
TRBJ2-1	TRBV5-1	CASSTSLAGFNEQFF
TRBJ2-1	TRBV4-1	CASSHGTGTLALKGQYNEQFF
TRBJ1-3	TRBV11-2	CASSGLRTAPGNTIYF
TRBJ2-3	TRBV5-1	CASSYGTSGGDTQYF
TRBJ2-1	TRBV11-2	CASSLGGRGNLNEQFF
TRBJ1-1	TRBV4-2	CASSQDRNTEAFF
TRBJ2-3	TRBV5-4	CASSLIGGGGSTDTQYF